A single sample is the source of the 23 T cell receptor beta chains below, sequenced in a study of regulatory T cells in long-lasting Graves disease. Time point in this sample: persistent/refractory GD, antithyroid drugs over 5 years with positive TRAb. PBMC-extracted RNA yielded the TCR library. With iRepertoire HTBI primers and Arm-PCR of CDR3 regions, TCR beta libraries were built. TCRdb re-called the multiplex PCR reads with MiXCR, one entry per CDR3 protein. Of 310,000 or so distinct CDR3 sequences listed, roughly 21% are singletons. Here the sequenced sample was peripheral blood mononuclear cells (PBMCs), taken when the disease was refractory, from a patient treated with antithyroid drugs. These receptors were obtained from a female donor with Graves disease.

This clonotype was seen only a few times. The rearrangement uses TRBV2 and TRBJ1-1, with D uncertain. V was shortened by 6 bases and J by 11 bases, with 13 bases between the two germline ends. Per the germline V gene, CDR1 is SNHLY and CDR2 is FYNNEI. The CDR3 covers 11 residues. The DNA of the CDR3 is TGTGCCAGCAGCATCATGGGTCGGGCTTTCTTT. As protein: CASSIMGRAFF.

This clonotype turned up a few times. The V call is TRBV9, the J call TRBJ2-5; D possibly uses TRBD1 or TRBD2 (5 bases each). Trimming took 7 bases from V and 8 from J, leaving 21 bases between them. Germline CDR1 reads SGDLS; CDR2 reads YYNGEE. CDR3 length: 14 amino acids. The CDR3 bases are TGTGCCAGCTCAACGGGACGGGCGGCGGACACCCAGTACTTC. This encodes CASSTGRAADTQYF. The full variable domain, in which reference TRBV9 and TRBJ2-5 provide the parts outside the CDR3, is DSGVTQTPKHLITATGQRVTLRCSPRSGDLSVYWYQQSLDQGLQFLIQYYNGEERAKGNILERFSAQQFPDLHSELNLSSLELGDSALYFCASSTGRAADTQYFGPGTRLLVL.

J is TRBJ2-7 and V is TRBV3-1, with 10 bases lining up with TRBD2. Germline CDR1 is LGHDT and CDR2 is YNNKEL (reference sequence). The V gene end was trimmed by 2 bases and the J gene end by 3 bases; junction bases not matched to a gene: 13. This CDR3 comprises 18 residues. The CDR3 coding sequence is TGTGCCAGCAGCCAAAGCCCCTTCCTAGCGGGGGACCTCTACGAGCAGTACTTC. Translation: CASSQSPFLAGDLYEQYF.

The V call is TRBV6-1, the J call TRBJ2-7, with D possibly matching TRBD2 (5 bases). CDR1 and CDR2 from the germline V gene are MNHNS and SASEGT. CDR3 length: 18 residues. V was cut by 7 bases and J by 3 bases, with 28 bases left in between. In DNA form, the CDR3 reads TGTGCCAGCAACGGCCTAGCTCGTCTTTTGGACGGGCACTACGAGCAGTACTTC. Protein: CASNGLARLLDGHYEQYF.

This rearrangement joins TRBV9 to TRBJ2-2; 8 nucleotides match TRBD2. Germline assignment: CDR1 SGDLS and CDR2 YYNGEE. The junction had 7 bases not matched to a gene; V was cut back by 4 bases and J by 5 bases. This CDR3 spans 15 amino acids. The CDR3 region is CASSQGAGVTGELFF. CDR3 nucleotides: TGTGCCAGCAGCCAAGGAGCGGGAGTAACCGGGGAGCTGTTTTTT.

The chain carries TRBV6-1 and TRBJ2-7; possible D gene TRBD2, 5 bases. Germline CDR1 is MNHNS and CDR2 is SASEGT. This CDR3 has 16 amino acids. Between the trimmed V and J ends, which lost 7 bases and 4 bases, there was a span of 23 bases. Here the CDR3 reads CASTPGLASGRYEQYF. The CDR3 nucleotides are TGTGCCAGCACCCCAGGACTCGCAAGCGGTCGATACGAGCAGTACTTC.

This clonotype occurred a few times. This rearrangement joins TRBV28 to TRBJ2-7, with TRBD2 matching over 8 bases. Germline V CDR1 and CDR2: MDHEN, SYDVKM. The CDR3 is made up of 21 amino acids. Trimming took 5 bases from V and 2 from J; bases not matched to a gene: 26. CDR3 amino acids: CASSTPLLTSPGLGPPYEQYF. DNA for the CDR3: TGTGCCAGCAGTACCCCGTTGCTGACAAGTCCGGGACTAGGACCCCCCTACGAGCAGTACTTC.

This clonotype was picked up many times. The chain carries TRBV7-8 and TRBJ1-2, with TRBD1 as a possible D gene (5 bases). V was shortened by 0 bases and J by 5 bases, with 13 bases between the two germline ends. Germline values: CDR1 SGHVS, CDR2 FQNEAQ. CDR3 length equals 15 residues. The CDR3 sequence is CASSLASGTPYGYTF. The CDR3 region has the DNA TGTGCCAGCAGCTTAGCGTCCGGGACTCCATATGGCTACACCTTC. Filled out from reference TRBV7-8 and TRBJ1-2, the complete variable domain reads GAGVSQSPRYKVAKRGQDVALRCDPISGHVSLFWYQQALGQGPEFLTYFQNEAQLDKSGLPSDRFFAERPEGSVSTLKIQRTQQEDSAVYLCASSLASGTPYGYTFGSGTRLTVV.

This clonotype was observed at least ten times. J is TRBJ1-1 and V is TRBV18, with 7 bases fitting TRBD1. The CDR3 extends over 14 amino acids. CDR1 and CDR2 from the germline V gene are KGHSH and LQKENI. J lost 0 bases, V lost 8 bases, and 6 bases had no gene match. The CDR3 region has the DNA TGTGCCAGCAGTCGGGGACAGTTGAACACTGAAGCTTTCTTT. This codes for CASSRGQLNTEAFF. Full variable domain (rest looked up from reference TRBV18 and TRBJ1-1): NAGVMQNPRHLVRRRGQEARLRCSPMKGHSHVYWYRQLPEEGLKFMVYLQKENIIDESGMPKERFSAEFPKEGPSILRIQQVVRGDSAAYFCASSRGQLNTEAFFGQGTRLTVV.

The table lists this clonotype with many counts. The gene calls are TRBV12-3 or TRBV12-4 and TRBJ1-5, with 7 bases aligning to TRBD1. The CDR3 is made up of 16 amino acids. Trimming removed 3 bases from V and 3 bases from J; junction bases left unmatched: 8. In DNA form, the CDR3 reads TGTGCCAGCAGTTTGATCCCGGGACAGCCCAATCAGCCCCAGCATTTT. Translating gives CASSLIPGQPNQPQHF.

This clonotype was counted at least ten times. The chain uses TRBV7-2 and TRBJ2-7; maybe TRBD1 (5 bases). Germline values: CDR1 SGHTA, CDR2 FQGNSA. Trimming shortened V by 2 bases and J by 3 bases, and 17 bases separated the two germline ends. This CDR3 has 16 residues. The CDR3 nucleotides are TGTGCCAGCAGCTTATCTGGGGCGAGACCCGACTACGAGCAGTACTTC. Encoded protein: CASSLSGARPDYEQYF.

This clonotype was found many times. V and J are TRBV28 and TRBJ1-1; no firm D call. Germline V gives CDR1 MDHEN, CDR2 SYDVKM. CDR3 length equals 14 residues. Trimming took 2 bases from V and 3 from J, leaving 10 bases between them. CDR3 in amino acids: CASSLQAPDTEAFF. CDR3 sequence (DNA): TGTGCCAGCAGTTTACAGGCCCCGGACACTGAAGCTTTCTTT.

At least ten counts were recorded for this clonotype. The rearrangement joins TRBV4-2 to TRBJ1-5; TRBD1 aligns across 7 bases. CDR3 size: 14 residues. J was trimmed by 5 bases and V by 0 bases; bases with no gene match: 1. Germline V CDR1 and CDR2: LGHNA, YNFKEQ. DNA of the CDR3: TGTGCCAGCAGCCAAGATCAGGGGGATCAGCCCCAGCATTTT. Translation: CASSQDQGDQPQHF.

The rearrangement links TRBV2 to TRBJ2-6; D ambiguous. V gave up 4 bases and J gave up 5 bases, with 12 bases separating them. Looked up from germline, CDR1 is SNHLY and CDR2 is FYNNEI. CDR3 size: 15 residues. Here the CDR3 DNA reads TGTGCCAGCAGTGCCGAAGGTATTAGGGCCAACGTCCTGACTTTC. Residues: CASSAEGIRANVLTF. The complete variable domain, with remaining parts taken from reference TRBV2 and TRBJ2-6, reads EPEVTQTPSHQVTQMGQEVILRCVPISNHLYFYWYRQILGQKVEFLVSFYNNEISEKSEIFDDQFSVERPDGSNFTLKIRSTKLEDSAMYFCASSAEGIRANVLTFGAGSRLTVL.

The chain recombines TRBV12-3 or TRBV12-4 with TRBJ2-7; 10 positions match TRBD1. CDR3 length: 15 amino acids. The J segment lost 9 bases and the V segment lost 8 bases, leaving 16 bases of the junction unmatched. The CDR3 sequence is CASSAGLTGGRVQYF. Written as DNA, the CDR3 is TGTGCCAGCTCAGCCGGGCTGACAGGGGGCAGGGTGCAGTACTTC.

This clonotype was detected a few times. The rearrangement uses TRBV6-5 and TRBJ2-2, with D uncertain. CDR3 size: 14 residues. The germline V and J ends were trimmed by 3 bases and 6 bases, with 11 bases remaining between them. The V gene's germline CDR1 is MNHEY and CDR2 SVGAGI. CDR3 protein: CASSYGTDPGELFF. The CDR3 DNA is TGTGCCAGCAGTTATGGTACAGACCCCGGGGAGCTGTTTTTT.

This clonotype occurred many times. This chain joins TRBV28 and TRBJ1-1; D is perhaps TRBD1 (6 bases). Trimming took 5 bases from V and 4 from J, leaving 23 bases between them. Germline-derived CDR1 and CDR2 are MDHEN and SYDVKM. CDR3 length: 17 amino acids. CDR3 sequence (DNA): TGTGCCAGCAGTCCTATGGGGGCAGGGGCCCATTCCACTGAAGCTTTCTTT. It yields the protein CASSPMGAGAHSTEAFF.

This clonotype came up many times. The rearrangement links TRBV28 to TRBJ2-7; either TRBD1 or TRBD2 may fit D (5 bases each). Germline CDR1 reads MDHEN; CDR2 reads SYDVKM. V lost 3 bases and J 2 bases, leaving 14 bases between the germline ends. This CDR3 is built from 15 residues. The CDR3 loop reads CASSFWGITPYEQYF. The CDR3 DNA sequence: TGTGCCAGCAGTTTCTGGGGGATTACCCCCTACGAGCAGTACTTC.

This clonotype occurred a few times. The chain couples TRBV4-3 to TRBJ2-2; 14 bases map to TRBD2. Germline lookup yields CDR1 LGHNA and CDR2 YSLEER. Trimming removed 4 bases from V and 3 bases from J; junction bases left unmatched: 13. This CDR3 contains 20 residues. The CDR3 sequence is CASSPHPGLAGARDTGELFF. In nucleotides, the CDR3 is TGCGCCAGCAGCCCACACCCGGGACTAGCGGGAGCTAGGGACACCGGGGAGCTGTTTTTT.

The J gene is TRBJ1-5, the V gene TRBV19, with D perhaps matching TRBD1 (5 bases). Trimming cost V 7 bases and J 6 bases, with 10 bases left between them. The CDR3 loop spans 12 amino acids. Germline V lookup: CDR1 LNHDA, CDR2 SQIVND (reference sequence). The CDR3 DNA is TGTGCCAGTAAAGTCGGGGCTCAGCCCCAGCATTTT. This sequence encodes CASKVGAQPQHF.

This clonotype is a singleton in its sample. This chain links TRBV29-1 with TRBJ2-1, with TRBD2 matching 12 bases. The CDR3 spans 14 residues. CDR1 is SQVTM and CDR2 is ANQGSEA in the germline V gene. V shed 1 base and J 10 bases; nucleotides not matched to a gene: 5. CDR3 DNA sequence: TGCAGCGTTGAAGGACTAGCGGGAGCCACCGAGCAGTTCTTC. It codes for CSVEGLAGATEQFF.

This clonotype appeared many times. The chain recombines TRBV6-2 or TRBV6-3 with TRBJ1-4; 7 nucleotides match TRBD1. Germline lookup yields CDR1 MNHEY and CDR2 SVGEGT. After removal of 6 bases from V and 4 bases from J, the junction contained 5 bases not matched to a gene. The CDR3 contains 14 residues. The CDR3 nucleotides read TGTGCCAGCAGGCCGGGACAGAGTAATGAAAAACTGTTTTTT. As protein: CASRPGQSNEKLFF.

As concerns this clonotype: The junction shows a germline mismatch at one end, possibly a read error. The chain joins TRBV15 to TRBJ1-4; a weak D match, TRBD1 (5 bases). The length of the CDR3 is 15 residues. CDR1 is LNHNV and CDR2 is YYDKDF in the germline V gene (reference sequence). The CDR3 sequence is CATSRDGRGGEKLLF. DNA of the CDR3: TGTGCCACCAGCAGAGATGGGAGGGGCGGAGAAAAACTGCTTTTT.